The clone carrying this T cell receptor (beta chain) was seen only once. Its matching antigen is unknown. The CDR3 is 18 amino acids. CDR1 and CDR2 from the germline V gene are SGHAT and FQNNGV. The ends were cut back, 5 bases at V and 1 base at J, with 22 bases in the middle. This entry comes from a study of cytomegalovirus exposure and HLA in healthy donors. Study results and limitations: Previous analysis showed most TCR beta V segments were productive about 87% or about 30% of the time. A later analysis appeared to link common viral pathogens to several of the most significant clusters. The only immune exposure information that was available was CMV serostatus.

In the PCR, 60 Vbeta and 13 Jbeta primers were used. Libraries were prepared by immunoSEQ multiplex PCR; TCRdb keeps only in-frame clonotypes and omits some of them. In the table there are about 77,000 clones, roughly 74% of which are singletons. Sequencing was done on a sample of PBMCs. The sequence derives from a man in his forties or fifties in good health and CMV-seronegative. The chain carries TRBV11-2 and TRBJ2-3; D is possibly TRBD2 (7 bases). CDR3: CASSPLGGARLRTDTQYF. CDR3 bases: TGTGCCAGCAGCCCCCTGGGGGGGGCCCGATTACGCACAGATACGCAGTATTTT.